This T cell receptor beta chain stems from a study of CD8 T cells in ankylosing spondylitis. Study-wide points: A motif of 7 or 8 highly homologous TCR beta variants was seen as apparently characteristic of ankylosing spondylitis blood.

The CDR3 runs 16 residues. The V and J ends lost 1 base and 6 bases, in that order; junction bases with no gene match: 6. The germline gives CDR1 SGHNT, CDR2 YENEEA. Scientists made TCR beta libraries using quantitative 5'-RACE with molecular barcodes. TCRdb re-derived calls from the 5' RACE reads in MiXCR, one entry per CDR3 protein. The sample contains a few hundred thousand distinct CDR3 sequences, about 12% of which appear only once. Details on this clonotype: Its antigen remains unidentified.

The rearrangement links TRBV11-3 to TRBJ2-2; 9 bases fit TRBD1. The receptor comes from a male donor with ankylosing spondylitis. Sequencing was carried out using blood, either unsorted or a sorted T cell fraction (not recorded which). CDR3 bases: TGTGCCAGCAGCTTAGCGGACAGGGGTGTCGCCGGGGAGCTGTTTTTT. It specifies CASSLADRGVAGELFF.